The 5 T cell receptor beta chains below all came from one sample that was sequenced in a study of T cell responses to AZD1222 COVID-19 vaccine. The data were produced by immunoSEQ multiplex PCR, yet TCRdb's version contains in-frame clones alone and is incomplete. The sample records fewer than 200,000 clones, about 91% being singletons. This specimen consisted of peripheral blood, obtained on day 0 of AZD1222 vaccination. The receptor source for this set is an adult in good health.

In DNA form, the CDR3 reads TGTGCCACCAGTGATTCCACTTCTCGGGGCCTCCAAGAGACCCAGTACTTC. Translation gives CATSDSTSRGLQETQYF. The rearrangement uses TRBV24-1 and TRBJ2-5; perhaps D is TRBD1 or TRBD2 (5 bases each). V lost 2 bases to trimming and J lost 1 base, with 16 bases between them. CDR1 is KGHDR, CDR2 SFDVKD, per germline. CDR3 length: 17 residues.

The V gene is TRBV19, the J gene TRBJ1-1; a weak D match, TRBD1 (6 bases). The V end was cut by 3 bases, the J end by 0 bases, with 11 bases between. The CDR3 loop spans 15 amino acids. Germline CDR1 LNHDA, CDR2 SQIVND (reference sequence). This CDR3 reads CASSIIQGLNTEAFF. The CDR3 nucleotides read TGTGCCAGTAGTATCATCCAGGGGTTGAACACTGAAGCTTTCTTT.

This sequence joins TRBV5-1 and TRBJ2-1; 11 bases match TRBD1. Germline trimming cut 4 bases from V and 6 bases from J; bases unmatched to any gene: 3. This CDR3 contains 14 residues. Germline V gene lookup returns CDR1 SGHRS and CDR2 YFSETQ. The CDR3 protein is CASSQGTGGNEQFF. CDR3 nucleotide sequence: TGCGCCAGCAGCCAAGGGACAGGGGGCAATGAGCAGTTCTTC.

About this clone itself: One end of the junction fails to match germline, which may point to a read error. V gene TRBV6-5 combines with J gene TRBJ2-2; D remains ambiguous. The V gene's germline CDR1 is MNHEY and CDR2 SVGAGI. The CDR3 loop spans 12 amino acids. This CDR3 is CASNYKTGELFF. DNA of the CDR3: TGTGCCAGCAATTACAAAACCGGGGAGCTGTTTTTT.

Note on this clone: One end of the junction is discordant with germline, which a read error may explain. The chain has TRBV9 and TRBJ1-1; 9 nucleotides agree with TRBD1. The CDR3 totals 14 residues. The V gene's germline CDR1 is SGDLS and CDR2 YYNGEE. CDR3 DNA: TGTGCCAGCAGCGCCCGGGACAGGGACACCGAAGCTTTCTTT. Residues: CASSARDRDTEAFF. The whole variable domain, filled in from reference TRBV9 and TRBJ1-1, reads DSGVTQTPKHLITATGQRVTLRCSPRSGDLSVYWYQQSLDQGLQFLIQYYNGEERAKGNILERFSAQQFPDLHSELNLSSLELGDSALYFCASSARDRDTEAFFGQGTRLTVV.